One sample yielded the 3 T cell receptor beta chains listed below, sequenced in a study of Ad26.COV2.S vaccination and SARS-CoV-2 variants. Here immunoSEQ multiplex PCR was the method, and the copy in TCRdb shows in-frame clones only, minus some. The sample has approximately 150,000 clones; about nine tenths are singletons. The source was peripheral blood, collected after recovery from COVID-19. The receptors were gathered from a human donor who had recovered from COVID-19.

The chain has TRBV3-1 (or the pseudogene TRBV3-2) and TRBJ2-5; 11 nucleotides align to TRBD2. V shed 3 bases, J shed 3 bases, and the junction held 6 bases outside the gene matches. CDR3 length: 16 amino acids. Germline V gene lookup returns CDR1 LGHDT and CDR2 YNNKEL (reference sequence). CDR3 protein: CASSQAGTSGEETQYF. The DNA for the CDR3 is TGTGCCAGCAGCCAGGCCGGGACTAGCGGAGAAGAGACCCAGTACTTC.

V gene TRBV4-1 combines with J gene TRBJ2-1; 8 nucleotides line up with TRBD1. Per germline, CDR1 MGHRA and CDR2 YSYEKL. Trimming removed 4 bases from V and 4 bases from J; junction bases left unmatched: 6. This CDR3 contains 15 residues. DNA of the CDR3: TGCGCCAGCAGCCTTCCGGGACAGGTATACAATGAGCAGTTCTTC. This codes for CASSLPGQVYNEQFF.

A single count supports this clone. The chain combines TRBV7-8 with TRBJ1-3; D remains unclear. The length of the CDR3 is 14 residues. Trimming left V 2 bases short and J 0 bases short, with 5 bases between. The germline V gene encodes CDR1 SGHVS and CDR2 FQNEAQ. The CDR3 is CASSLRASGNTIYF. In nucleotides, the CDR3 is TGTGCCAGCAGCTTACGGGCCTCTGGAAACACCATATATTTT.